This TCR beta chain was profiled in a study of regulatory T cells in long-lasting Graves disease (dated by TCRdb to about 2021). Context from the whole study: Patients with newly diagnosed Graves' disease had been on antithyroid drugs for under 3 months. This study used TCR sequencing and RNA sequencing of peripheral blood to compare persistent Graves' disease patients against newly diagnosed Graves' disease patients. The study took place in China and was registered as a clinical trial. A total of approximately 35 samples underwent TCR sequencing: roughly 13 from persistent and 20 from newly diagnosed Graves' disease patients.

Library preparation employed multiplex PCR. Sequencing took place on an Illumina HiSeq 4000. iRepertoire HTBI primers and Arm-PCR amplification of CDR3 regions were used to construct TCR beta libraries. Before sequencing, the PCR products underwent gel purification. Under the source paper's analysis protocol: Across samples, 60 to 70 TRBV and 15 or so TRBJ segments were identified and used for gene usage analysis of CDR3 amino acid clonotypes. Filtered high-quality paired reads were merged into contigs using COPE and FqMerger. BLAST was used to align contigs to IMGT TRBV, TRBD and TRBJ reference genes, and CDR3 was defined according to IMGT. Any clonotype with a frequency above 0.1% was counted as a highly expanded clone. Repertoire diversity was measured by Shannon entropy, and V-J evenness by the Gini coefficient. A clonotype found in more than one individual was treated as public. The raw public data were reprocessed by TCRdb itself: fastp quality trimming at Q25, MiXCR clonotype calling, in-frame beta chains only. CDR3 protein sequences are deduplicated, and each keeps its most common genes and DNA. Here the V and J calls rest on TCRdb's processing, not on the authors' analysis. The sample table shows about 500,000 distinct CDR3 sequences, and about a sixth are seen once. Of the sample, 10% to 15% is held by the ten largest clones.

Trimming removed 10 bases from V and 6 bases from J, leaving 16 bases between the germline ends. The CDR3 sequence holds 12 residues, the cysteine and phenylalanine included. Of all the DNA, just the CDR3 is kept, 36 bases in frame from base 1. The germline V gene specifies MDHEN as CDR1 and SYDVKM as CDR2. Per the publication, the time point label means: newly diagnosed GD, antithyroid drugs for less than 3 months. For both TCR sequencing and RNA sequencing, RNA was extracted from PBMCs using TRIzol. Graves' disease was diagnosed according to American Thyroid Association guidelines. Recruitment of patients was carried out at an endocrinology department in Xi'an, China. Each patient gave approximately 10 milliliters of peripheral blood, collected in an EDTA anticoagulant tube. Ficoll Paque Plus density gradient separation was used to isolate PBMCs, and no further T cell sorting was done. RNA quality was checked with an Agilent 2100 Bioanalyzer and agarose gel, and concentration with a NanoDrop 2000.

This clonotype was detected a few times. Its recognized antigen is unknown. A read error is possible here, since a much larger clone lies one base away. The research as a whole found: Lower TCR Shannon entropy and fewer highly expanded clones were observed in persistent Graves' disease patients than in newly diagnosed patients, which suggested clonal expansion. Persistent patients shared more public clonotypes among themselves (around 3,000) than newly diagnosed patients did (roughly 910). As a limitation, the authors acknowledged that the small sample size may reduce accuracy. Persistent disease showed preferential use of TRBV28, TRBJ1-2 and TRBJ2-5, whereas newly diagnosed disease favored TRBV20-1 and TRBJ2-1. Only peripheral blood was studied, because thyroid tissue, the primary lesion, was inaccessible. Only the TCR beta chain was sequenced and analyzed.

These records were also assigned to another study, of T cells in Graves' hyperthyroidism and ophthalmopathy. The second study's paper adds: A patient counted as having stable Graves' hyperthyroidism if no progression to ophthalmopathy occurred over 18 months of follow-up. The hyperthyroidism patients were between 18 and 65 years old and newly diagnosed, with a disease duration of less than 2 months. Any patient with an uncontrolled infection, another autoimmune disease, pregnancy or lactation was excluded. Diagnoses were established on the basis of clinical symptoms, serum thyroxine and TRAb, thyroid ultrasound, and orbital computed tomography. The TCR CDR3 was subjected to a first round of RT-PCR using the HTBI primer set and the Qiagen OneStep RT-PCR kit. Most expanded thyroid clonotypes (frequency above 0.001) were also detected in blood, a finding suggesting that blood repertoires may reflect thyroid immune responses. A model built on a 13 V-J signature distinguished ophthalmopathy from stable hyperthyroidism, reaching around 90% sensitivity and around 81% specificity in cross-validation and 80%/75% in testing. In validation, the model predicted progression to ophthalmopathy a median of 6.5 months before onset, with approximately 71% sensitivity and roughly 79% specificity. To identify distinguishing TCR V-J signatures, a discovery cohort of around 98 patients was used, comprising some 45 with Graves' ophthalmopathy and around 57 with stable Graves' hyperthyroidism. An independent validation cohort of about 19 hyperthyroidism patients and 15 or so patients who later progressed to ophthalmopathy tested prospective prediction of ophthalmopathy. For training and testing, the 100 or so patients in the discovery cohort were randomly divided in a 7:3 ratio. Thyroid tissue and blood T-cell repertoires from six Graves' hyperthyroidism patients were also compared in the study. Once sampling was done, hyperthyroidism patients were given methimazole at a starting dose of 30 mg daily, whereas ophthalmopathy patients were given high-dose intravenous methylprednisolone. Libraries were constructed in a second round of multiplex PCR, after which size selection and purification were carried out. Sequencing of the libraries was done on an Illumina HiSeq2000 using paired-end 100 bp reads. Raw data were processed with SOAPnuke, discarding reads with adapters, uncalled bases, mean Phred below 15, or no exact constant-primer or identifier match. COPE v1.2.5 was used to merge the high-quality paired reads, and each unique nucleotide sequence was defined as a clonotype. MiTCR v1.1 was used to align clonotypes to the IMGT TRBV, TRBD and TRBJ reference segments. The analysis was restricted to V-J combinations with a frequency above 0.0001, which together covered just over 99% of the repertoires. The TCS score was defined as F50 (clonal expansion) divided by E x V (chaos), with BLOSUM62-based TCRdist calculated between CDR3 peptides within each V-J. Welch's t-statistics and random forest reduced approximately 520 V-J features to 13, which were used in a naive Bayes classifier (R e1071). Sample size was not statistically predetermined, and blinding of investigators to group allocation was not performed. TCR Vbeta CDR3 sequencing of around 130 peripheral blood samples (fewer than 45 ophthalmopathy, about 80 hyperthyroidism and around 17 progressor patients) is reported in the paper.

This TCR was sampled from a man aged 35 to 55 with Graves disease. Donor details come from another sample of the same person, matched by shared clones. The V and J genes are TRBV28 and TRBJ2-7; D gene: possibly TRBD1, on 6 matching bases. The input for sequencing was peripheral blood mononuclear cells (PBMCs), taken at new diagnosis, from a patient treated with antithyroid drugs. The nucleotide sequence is TGTGCCAACAGGACGGTGGACAGCGAGCAGTACTTC. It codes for CANRTVDSEQYF.